This T cell receptor beta chain appears in the sequencing data of a study of blood T cell repertoires in COVID-19. This clone was seen a few times. Source study methods: It was from reference gene primer amplification that nucleated cell counts were estimated. The table came from immunoSEQ multiplex PCR; TCRdb's copy has only in-frame clones and leaves some out. From that table come the V and J calls and clone size; the DNA was used to work out D and trimming. The table shows 130,000 or so clones, with roughly 86% occurring only once. CDR3 length: 14 amino acids. Germline trimming cut 5 bases from V and 10 bases from J; bases unmatched to any gene: 4. The germline V gene has CDR1 SGHTA and CDR2 FQGNSA.

This chain links TRBV7-2 with TRBJ2-1; 14 bases line up with TRBD2. What was sequenced was peripheral blood. The receptor was isolated from a woman in her forties or fifties who had recovered from COVID-19. CDR3 coding DNA: TGTGCCAGCAGCGGACTAGCGGGGGGAGGCGAGCAGTTCTTC. It translates to CASSGLAGGGEQFF.